This is a list of T cell receptor beta chains from one sample in a study of T cell responses to AZD1222 COVID-19 vaccine. TCRdb keeps only in-frame clones here, not all; method: immunoSEQ multiplex PCR. Altogether about 130,000 clones are present, over 85% being singletons, with the ten largest covering approximately 3.1%. The sample was peripheral blood, taken on day 0 of AZD1222 vaccination. These receptors all stem from an adult in good health. Each CDR3 is given with its conserved first and last residue. The order of the fields is J gene, D gene, clone size, V gene, CDR3 DNA, CDR3 protein. D genes are given only for firm matches. Clone size is shown for a subset of rows, as once, few, many or a class of expanded clone.

>TRBJ2-7|TRBD2|-|TRBV4-1
TGCGCCAGCAGCCAAGATCCTAGCGGGACCTACGAGCAGTACTTC
CASSQDPSGTYEQYF
>TRBJ1-5|-|-|TRBV4-1
TGCGCCAGCAGCCAAGTAAGTCAGGACAGACGAAATCAGCCCCAGCATTTT
CASSQVSQDRRNQPQHF
>TRBJ1-5|TRBD1|once|TRBV19
TGTGCCAGTACCTCGACAGGGGGAGGCAATCAGCCCCAGCATTTT
CASTSTGGGNQPQHF
>TRBJ1-5|-|-|TRBV24-1
TGTGCCACCAGTGATTCCCGACAGACCAATCAGCCCCAGCATTTT
CATSDSRQTNQPQHF
>TRBJ1-2|-|-|TRBV27
TGTGCCAGCAGTTTGAAAGGGAGTTTGAACTATGGCTACACCTTC
CASSLKGSLNYGYTF
>TRBJ2-5|-|-|TRBV4-2
TGTGCCAGCAGCCAAGATCTGGGACGGACAGAGACCCAGTACTTC
CASSQDLGRTETQYF
>TRBJ1-2|-|-|TRBV20-1
TGCAGTGGGGTTGGGGACGGCTACACCTTC
CSGVGDGYTF
>TRBJ2-7|-|-|TRBV28
TGTGCCAGCAGTACCATCGGGACGGCCGATCTCTACGAGCAGTACTTC
CASSTIGTADLYEQYF
>TRBJ2-7|TRBD2|-|TRBV5-5
TGTGCCAGCAGCTTGTCGGGAGGGTACGAGCAGTACTTC
CASSLSGGYEQYF
>TRBJ1-6|-|-|TRBV7-8
TGTGCCAGCAGCTTTAGTATCAGGCAAGGAAATTCACCCCTCCACTTT
CASSFSIRQGNSPLHF
>TRBJ1-2|-|once|TRBV18
TGTGCCAGCTCACCCCAGAGCAGGCAGGCTCAACGGGGCTACACCTTC
CASSPQSRQAQRGYTF
>TRBJ2-2|TRBD1|-|TRBV28
TGTGCCAGCAGAGTAGGGGGACAGGGGGGCACCGGGGAGCTGTTTTTT
CASRVGGQGGTGELFF
>TRBJ1-6|TRBD1|-|TRBV2
TGTGCCAGCAGCACAGGGGGCAGTAGGAATTCACCCCTCCACTTT
CASSTGGSRNSPLHF
>TRBJ1-1|-|once|TRBV2
TGTGCCAGCAGTGACCGGGGATCCACTGAAGCTTTCTTT
CASSDRGSTEAFF
>TRBJ1-3|-|-|TRBV4-3
TGCGCCAGCAGCCAGGAACTACCGGGACCCCGGCTAACTGGAAACACCATATATTTT
CASSQELPGPRLTGNTIYF
>TRBJ1-1|-|-|TRBV7-9
TGTGCCAGCAGCCCCTGGGGTGAGGGCACTGAAGCTTTCTTT
CASSPWGEGTEAFF
>TRBJ2-7|-|-|TRBV27
TGTGCCAGCAGTGTCGGGAGCTCCTACGAGCAGTACTTC
CASSVGSSYEQYF
>TRBJ2-3|TRBD2|-|TRBV7-2
TGTGCCAGCAGCGAGCAGATACTAGCGGGGGGGGCTATGGCGCAGTATTTT
CASSEQILAGGAMAQYF
>TRBJ2-3|-|-|TRBV6-6
TGTGCCAGCACCGACTCGGATGGGCGAGTCACAGATACGCAGTATTTT
CASTDSDGRVTDTQYF
>TRBJ1-2|-|-|TRBV7-9
TGTGCCAGCAGCTCCCGGGAGATTAGCTTC
CASSSREISF
>TRBJ1-1|TRBD1|-|TRBV5-1
TGCGCCAGCACCTTTCAGACAGGGGGATACACTGAAGCTTTCTTT
CASTFQTGGYTEAFF
>TRBJ2-1|-|-|TRBV11-1
TGTGCCAGCAGCTTAGAGTCCGGCAATGAGCAGTTCTTC
CASSLESGNEQFF
>TRBJ2-7|-|-|TRBV3-1/TRBV3-2
TGTGCCAGCAGCCATCGAGTCCTCTACGAGCAGTACTTC
CASSHRVLYEQYF
>TRBJ2-3|-|-|TRBV9
TGTGCCAGCACCACCATCGAACTTTTACCCACAGATACGCAGTATTTT
CASTTIELLPTDTQYF
>TRBJ2-7|TRBD2|-|TRBV7-2
TGTGCCAGCAGCCGCGGCGGGAGCTCCTACGAGCAGTACTTC
CASSRGGSSYEQYF
>TRBJ2-7|TRBD1|-|TRBV11-2
TGTGCCAGCAGCTCTACAGGGGCCCACGAGCAGTACTTC
CASSSTGAHEQYF
>TRBJ1-3|TRBD1|-|TRBV28
TGTGCCAGCAGTTTTAAGGGACAGGGTATTTTTGGAAACACCATATATTTT
CASSFKGQGIFGNTIYF
>TRBJ1-3|-|few|TRBV7-2
TGTGCCAGCAGCTTGATTGGAAACACCATATATTTT
CASSLIGNTIYF
>TRBJ2-3|-|-|TRBV7-9
TGTGCCAGTTGGAGGGGTCTGGATACGCAGTATTTT
CASWRGLDTQYF
>TRBJ1-1|TRBD1|-|TRBV2
TGTGCCAGCAGTGAAAATAGGGGGCTGGGCACTGAAGCTTTCTTT
CASSENRGLGTEAFF
>TRBJ2-7|TRBD2|-|TRBV9
TGTGCCAGCAGCGTTGGGGGGACTAGCTATCACGAGCAGTACTTC
CASSVGGTSYHEQYF
>TRBJ1-6|-|-|TRBV2
TGTGCCAGCACCCTCTCGGGGTTTTATAATTCACCCCTCCACTTT
CASTLSGFYNSPLHF
>TRBJ1-2|TRBD1|-|TRBV5-1
TGCGCCAGCAGCTTGGGACGTGACAGGGGGCGCGGCTACACCTTC
CASSLGRDRGRGYTF
>TRBJ1-1|-|-|TRBV11-3
TGTGCCAGCAGCTTAGGGACGAACACTGAAGCTTTCTTT
CASSLGTNTEAFF
>TRBJ1-6|-|-|TRBV19
TGTGCCACCTCACGTAGGGATTCACCCCTCCACTTT
CATSRRDSPLHF
>TRBJ1-3|-|-|TRBV4-3
TGCGCCAGCAGCCTACACCGGGACTTCGGCGGAAACACCATATATTTT
CASSLHRDFGGNTIYF
>TRBJ1-3|-|once|TRBV25-1
TGTGCCAGCATGGAGCAGGGCCGCTCTGGAAACACCATATATTTT
CASMEQGRSGNTIYF
>TRBJ1-1|-|few|TRBV18
TGTGCCAGCTCACCCGAAAAATACAGGGAAAACACTGAAGCTTTCTTT
CASSPEKYRENTEAFF
>TRBJ1-5|TRBD1|-|TRBV28
TGTGCCAGCAGTCCGGGTTACAACAGGGGTTTACAGCCCCAGCATTTT
CASSPGYNRGLQPQHF
>TRBJ1-2|-|once|TRBV28
TGTGCCAGCAGTTTAACAAACAGGGAAGCTGGCTACACCTTC
CASSLTNREAGYTF
>TRBJ1-2|TRBD1|-|TRBV28
TGTGCCAGCAGGCCCGAGACAGGGCCCCGTGGCTACACCTTC
CASRPETGPRGYTF
>TRBJ1-5|-|-|TRBV23-1
TGCGCCAAAAAGAAAGAAGGGAACAATCAGCCCCAGCATTTT
CAKKKEGNNQPQHF
>TRBJ2-1|TRBD1|-|TRBV27
TGTGCAACAGACAGGGGCAATGAGCAGTTCTTC
CATDRGNEQFF
>TRBJ2-3|TRBD2|-|TRBV24-1
TGTGCCACCAGGGGGGGGGATACGCAGTATTTT
CATRGGDTQYF
>TRBJ2-5|-|-|TRBV5-1
TGCGCCAGCATGGAGGGAGAGACCCAGTACTTC
CASMEGETQYF
>TRBJ2-7|TRBD1|-|TRBV6-5
TGTGCCAGCAGGGGGACAGGGGGCAAAAACGAGCAGTACTTC
CASRGTGGKNEQYF
>TRBJ2-1|-|few|TRBV7-6
TGTGCCAGCAGCCTGAGTCAGTCCTCTGGTAATGAGCAGTTCTTC
CASSLSQSSGNEQFF
>TRBJ2-1|TRBD2|-|TRBV29-1
TGCAGCGCTCTAGCGGGGGCATGGGATGAGCAGTTCTTC
CSALAGAWDEQFF
>TRBJ1-3|TRBD1|few|TRBV5-6
TGTGCCAGCAGGCCAGGGGGGACTGGAAACACCATATATTTT
CASRPGGTGNTIYF
>TRBJ1-2|-|-|TRBV12-3/TRBV12-4
TGTGCCAGCAGCCCCTCCAAGTATGGCTACACCTTC
CASSPSKYGYTF
>TRBJ2-7|-|-|TRBV3-1/TRBV3-2
TGTGCCAGCAGCCCCGGACCTAAATCCTACGAGCAGTACTTC
CASSPGPKSYEQYF
>TRBJ1-1|-|-|TRBV5-1
TGCGCCAGCAGCTTTCAGGCCGGGGACTCTGAAGCTTTCTTT
CASSFQAGDSEAFF